The 5 T cell receptor beta chains below come from one sample, sequenced in a study of response to subunit inactivated influenza vaccine. TCRdb reprocessed the RT-PCR reads with MiXCR, giving one entry per CDR3 protein. The sample contains hundreds of thousands of distinct CDR3 sequences, approximately 7.1% of which appear only once. The sequenced sample was PBMCs from blood, obtained roughly 24 months after vaccination. These receptors were collected from a man aged 50-75 years who received an inactivated influenza vaccine.

This clonotype was observed at least ten times. The V and J genes are TRBV5-6 and TRBJ2-3; 9 bases fit TRBD1. J gave up 5 bases and V 4 bases, and 8 bases lay outside the gene matches. CDR1 SGHDT and CDR2 YYEEEE come from the germline V gene. CDR3 length equals 15 residues. This chain's CDR3 is CASSLGQGGGDTQYF. CDR3 nucleotide sequence: TGTGCCAGCAGCCTGGGACAGGGAGGAGGAGATACGCAGTATTTT.

This clonotype was counted between two and nine times. The CDR3 DNA is TGCAGTGCGAATTCGGGACTAGCGGTGTCATACGAGCAGTACTTC. This gives the protein CSANSGLAVSYEQYF. This chain joins TRBV20-1 and TRBJ2-7; 11 bases align to TRBD2. Per the germline V gene, CDR1 is DFQATT and CDR2 is SNEGSKA (reference sequence). Trimming cost V 6 bases and J 4 bases; bases outside gene matches: 11. The CDR3 is made up of 15 amino acids.

This clonotype has a handful of counts. The chain combines TRBV18 with TRBJ1-2, with D possibly TRBD1 on 6 matching bases. V lost 5 bases to trimming and J lost 8 bases, with 21 bases between them. This CDR3 has 15 residues. Per germline, CDR1 KGHSH and CDR2 LQKENI. The CDR3 coding sequence is TGTGCCAGCTCAGCGACCACAGGGTCTCCATTCGGCTACACCTTC. Its protein product is CASSATTGSPFGYTF. Full variable domain (remainder filled in from reference TRBV18 and TRBJ1-2): NAGVMQNPRHLVRRRGQEARLRCSPMKGHSHVYWYRQLPEEGLKFMVYLQKENIIDESGMPKERFSAEFPKEGPSILRIQQVVRGDSAAYFCASSATTGSPFGYTFGSGTRLTVV.

CDR3 residues: CASSLGTKDYEQYF. The CDR3 nucleotides read TGTGCCAGCAGCTTGGGGACCAAGGATTACGAGCAGTACTTC. The V and J genes are TRBV5-6 and TRBJ2-7, with unresolved D. Germline CDR1 is SGHDT and CDR2 is YYEEEE. V lost 0 bases and J lost 4, with 11 bases in between. This CDR3 has 14 residues.

This clonotype was detected only a few times. The chain has TRBV2 and TRBJ2-5, with 10 bases identical to TRBD1. Germline lookup yields CDR1 SNHLY and CDR2 FYNNEI. Trimming at V came to 4 bases and at J to 5 bases, leaving 4 bases not matched to a gene. The CDR3 has 14 residues. The CDR3: CASSVDRGLETQYF. CDR3 nucleotide sequence: TGTGCCAGCAGTGTCGACAGGGGGCTCGAGACCCAGTACTTC.